This T cell receptor beta chain was sequenced in a study of cytomegalovirus exposure and HLA in healthy donors. The germline V gene has CDR1 SEHNR and CDR2 FQNEAQ (reference sequence). This CDR3 region has 13 residues. The germline V and J ends were trimmed by 4 bases and 9 bases, with 16 bases remaining between them. PCR involved 60 Vbeta and 13 Jbeta primers. Clones were sequenced by immunoSEQ multiplex PCR, and TCRdb holds only the in-frame ones, with some missing. Here the sample spans some 150,000 clones, under 85% being singletons. With regard to this clone: What it recognizes is unknown.

Study results and caveats: HLA restriction was apparent for most CMV-associated TCR beta chains in a later analysis. Among TCR beta chains, those listed as cytomegalovirus-associated numbered some 160. Further analysis was carried out later, and it showed several of the most significant clusters appearing linked to common viral pathogens.

Sequencing was carried out using PBMCs. The sequence was collected from a female donor in good health and CMV-seronegative. This sequence joins TRBV7-9 and TRBJ2-7; the D is unclear. The CDR3 nucleotides are TGTGCCAGCAGCTCTGCACGCCTGGGCCTGCAGTACTTC. Translated: CASSSARLGLQYF.